The present T cell receptor (beta chain) was sequenced within a study of CD8+CD57+ T cells in acquired aplastic anemia. About the study: Recorded DNA amounts for sorted CD4+ and CD8+ cells had an average of approximately 3 ug.

Comment on this clonotype: Its antigen is not known.

The study, taken as a whole, reports: It was found that more than 25 CD8+ CDR3 sequences were shared between patients and controls.

Trimming pared 5 bases from V and 0 bases from J, leaving 5 bases between. CDR1 is SNHLY and CDR2 is FYNNEI in the germline V gene. The CDR3 is 13 residues long. Patients picked for sequencing had shown CD8+CD57+ cell expansion detected by flow cytometry. With no exception, the patients had severe acquired aplastic anemia. When blood sampling took place, the patients had received no therapy. Profiles of TCR beta VDJ and CDR3 were generated from a genomic DNA template. MiXCR, run by TCRdb on the reads, gives a single entry per CDR3 protein. The data show some 140,000 distinct CDR3 sequences, around half seen once.

The chain carries TRBV2 and TRBJ1-3; D gene unclear. Input material: sorted CD4+, CD8+, or CD8+CD57+ T cells (not recorded which) from PBMCs. This clonotype originated in a human donor with aplastic anemia. CDR3 protein: CASSLSSGNTIYF. The CDR3 coding sequence is TGTGCCAGCAGTCTGAGCTCTGGAAACACCATATATTTT.